The 30 T cell receptor beta chains below all came from one sample that was sequenced in a study of molecular identifiers for immune sequencing clone quantification. TCRdb recomputed calls from the PCR reads with MiXCR, one row per CDR3 protein. The sample shows 550,000 to 750,000 distinct CDR3 sequences, around 20% of them seen only once. The source material was naive CD8+ T cells from blood, with Jurkat cell RNA spiked in. As to subset: FACS-sorted CD8+CD4-CCR7+CD45RA+ naive T cells. These receptor sequences come from a human donor in good health. Some libraries in this study had Jurkat cell RNA spiked in.

This clonotype has more than one count but fewer than ten. Since a much larger clone is just one base distant, this may be a read error. The chain joins TRBV6-5 to TRBJ2-7, with 12 bases aligning to TRBD2. The length of the CDR3 is 14 residues. The V gene's germline CDR1 is MNHEY and CDR2 SVGAGI. J was trimmed by 4 bases and V by 4 bases; bases with no gene match: 2. The CDR3 DNA is TGTGCCAGCAGTTGCGGACTAGCGGGATACGAGCAGTACTTC. The encoded protein is CASSCGLAGYEQYF.

To note about this clonotype: Given the absence of the conserved phenylalanine or tryptophan at the CDR3 end, a read error is likely. This sequence joins TRBV7-6 and TRBJ2-7; 9 nucleotides agree with TRBD1. Germline V CDR1 and CDR2: SGHVS, FNYEAQ. The CDR3 runs to 14 residues. The CDR3: CACSPRTGAYEQYL. CDR3 sequence (DNA): TGTGCCTGCAGCCCACGGACAGGGGCCTACGAGCAGTACCTC.

Notes on this clonotype: A much bigger clone sits one base away, suggesting this may be a read error. CDR3 DNA: TGCAGTGCTAGAGAGCCACTAGCGGGATTCGACGAGCGGTACTTC. Protein product: CSAREPLAGFDERYF. The V gene is TRBV20-1, the J gene TRBJ2-7; 10 bases are a match to TRBD2. The CDR3 runs to 15 residues. Germline values: CDR1 DFQATT, CDR2 SNEGSKA (reference sequence).

This clonotype has a count of ten or more. The chain employs TRBV5-5 and TRBJ1-1; D possibly corresponds to TRBD1 (5 bases). This CDR3 is 16 amino acids long. V lost 2 bases and J 0 bases, leaving 14 bases between the germline ends. Germline CDR1 is SGHKS and CDR2 is YYEKEE (reference sequence). The CDR3 region is CASSFGARRMNTEAFF. CDR3 nucleotides: TGTGCCAGCAGCTTCGGGGCACGGAGGATGAACACTGAAGCTTTCTTT.

This clonotype was counted ten times or more. The CDR3 carries no conserved terminal phenylalanine or tryptophan, so it likely arises from a read error. It is unclear where the CDR3 begins or ends on the DNA, so no DNA is shown, and the CDR3 is as TCRdb lists it. This CDR3 reads CASSLAGEPETL. V usage is TRBV7-2 and J usage is TRBJ1-1. CDR1 SGHTA and CDR2 FQGNSA come from the germline V gene. The CDR3 has 12 amino acids, counting both end residues.

This clonotype was counted between two and nine times. The V call is TRBV7-3, the J call TRBJ2-3; TRBD2 agrees at 13 bases. V shed 5 bases, J shed 3 bases, and the junction held 5 bases outside the gene matches. CDR3 length: 16 amino acids. Germline CDR1 SGHTA, CDR2 FQGTGA. CDR3 sequence reads: CASSPGLAGWTDTQYF. The DNA of the CDR3 is TGTGCCAGCAGCCCGGGACTAGCGGGATGGACAGATACGCAGTATTTT. The complete variable domain, with remaining parts taken from reference TRBV7-3 and TRBJ2-3, reads GAGVSQTPSNKVTEKGKYVELRCDPISGHTALYWYRQSLGQGPEFLIYFQGTGAADDSGLPNDRFFAVRPEGSVSTLKIQRTERGDSAVYLCASSPGLAGWTDTQYFGPGTRLTVL.

This clonotype came up a few times. Its ends do not fully match the called genes, so a read error is possible. V and J are TRBV28 and TRBJ1-1; tentatively, D is TRBD1 (5 bases). The CDR3 sequence is 14 residues long. Germline lookup yields CDR1 MDHEN and CDR2 SYDVKM. As DNA, the CDR3 is TGTACCAGCAGTCGGGACGACCTGAACACTGAAGCTTTCTTT. Translation gives CTSSRDDLNTEAFF.

Details on this clonotype: This may be a read error, as it is one base from a much larger clone. The chain couples TRBV27 to TRBJ2-3; the D call may be TRBD1 or TRBD2 (5 bases each). Germline assignment: CDR1 MNHEY and CDR2 SMNVEV (reference sequence). This CDR3 has 16 amino acids. V was pared by 5 bases and J by 3 bases, with 18 bases between. The DNA of the CDR3 is TGTGCCAGCAGTCCCGGGGCTAGCCACGGAACAGATACGCAGTATTTT. Translation gives CASSPGASHGTDTQYF.

This clonotype has at least ten counts. The chain uses TRBV7-6 and TRBJ2-7, with 7 bases fitting TRBD2. CDR1 is SGHVS, CDR2 FNYEAQ, per germline. The CDR3 is 14 residues long. Trimming at V came to 4 bases and at J to 9 bases, leaving 12 bases not matched to a gene. This chain's CDR3 is CASSSRLGGEMQYF. The CDR3 nucleotides are TGTGCCAGCAGCTCCCGCCTGGGGGGGGAGATGCAGTACTTC.

This clonotype showed up many times. The genes are TRBV4-2 and TRBJ2-6; no firm D call. This CDR3 spans 15 amino acids. V gave up 2 bases and J gave up 1 base, with 6 bases separating them. Germline CDR1 reads LGHNA; CDR2 reads YNFKEQ. The CDR3 bases are TGTGCCAGCAGCCAAACAGATTCTGGGGCCAACGTCCTGACTTTC. Amino acids: CASSQTDSGANVLTF.

There are many counts of this clonotype. The rearrangement links TRBV18 to TRBJ1-2; D is possibly TRBD1 (5 bases). CDR3 length: 15 residues. V was pared by 6 bases and J by 3 bases, with 17 bases between. Germline CDR1 reads KGHSH; CDR2 reads LQKENI. This chain's CDR3 is CASSVDGGRYYGYTF. CDR3 bases: TGTGCCAGCTCTGTGGACGGGGGACGTTACTATGGCTACACCTTC. Full variable domain (missing parts from reference TRBV18 and TRBJ1-2): NAGVMQNPRHLVRRRGQEARLRCSPMKGHSHVYWYRQLPEEGLKFMVYLQKENIIDESGMPKERFSAEFPKEGPSILRIQQVVRGDSAAYFCASSVDGGRYYGYTFGSGTRLTVV.

This clonotype was recorded at least ten times. This chain connects TRBV24-1 to TRBJ1-4, with D perhaps TRBD1 (5 bases). V was clipped by 0 bases and J by 0 bases, with 16 bases between them. Germline CDR1 KGHDR, CDR2 SFDVKD. The length of the CDR3 is 19 residues. The CDR3: CATSDLDWGRRSTNEKLFF. The DNA of the CDR3 is TGTGCCACCAGTGATTTGGACTGGGGGAGGAGATCAACTAATGAAAAACTGTTTTTT.

This clonotype showed up many times. The rearrangement uses TRBV11-2 and TRBJ2-7, with D perhaps TRBD2 (5 bases). The CDR3 spans 15 residues. Germline V gene lookup returns CDR1 SGHAT and CDR2 FQNNGV. V was cut by 0 bases and J by 1 base, with 10 bases left in between. The CDR3 protein is CASSLDPEGSYEQYF. CDR3 nucleotide sequence: TGTGCCAGCAGCTTAGATCCCGAGGGTTCCTACGAGCAGTACTTC. The entire variable domain, with the rest obtained from reference TRBV11-2 and TRBJ2-7, is as follows: EAGVAQSPRYKIIEKRQSVAFWCNPISGHATLYWYQQILGQGPKLLIQFQNNGVVDDSQLPKDRFSAERLKGVDSTLKIQPAKLEDSAVYLCASSLDPEGSYEQYFGPGTRLTVT.

As concerns this clonotype: One base away lies a much larger clone, so this may be a sequencing read error. V gene TRBV7-9 combines with J gene TRBJ2-3; D is unresolved. This CDR3 comprises 17 residues. Trimming stripped 5 bases from V and 4 bases from J, with 22 bases between. Germline values: CDR1 SEHNR, CDR2 FQNEAQ (reference sequence). This CDR3 reads CASSPPHWGLISDTQYF. As DNA, the CDR3 is TGTGCCAGCAGCCCGCCTCATTGGGGTTTGATATCAGATACGCAGTATTTT.

The CDR3, as DNA: TGCAGTGCTAGGTCAGGGGGAACAGGGAGTGTACAGACCCAGTACTTC. Encoded protein: CSARSGGTGSVQTQYF. The chain recombines TRBV20-1 with TRBJ2-5, with TRBD1 matching over 7 bases. The CDR3 has 16 amino acids. The germline V gene encodes CDR1 DFQATT and CDR2 SNEGSKA (reference sequence). Unmatched junction bases numbered 16, after V lost 3 bases and J lost 6 bases.

V is TRBV9 and J is TRBJ1-4, with a tentative D call TRBD1 (5 bases). Germline CDR1 and CDR2: SGDLS and YYNGEE. The CDR3 sequence is 16 residues long. The germline V and J ends were trimmed by 3 bases and 7 bases, with 19 bases remaining between them. The CDR3 DNA reads as TGTGCCAGCAGCGCCCCGACCGGGGCGGAGAGTGAAAAACTGTTTTTT. It is translated as CASSAPTGAESEKLFF.

In this sample, this clonotype turned up many times. V and J are TRBV10-2 and TRBJ2-3; TRBD1 is a possible D gene (5 bases). CDR3 size: 13 residues. The ends were cut back, 6 bases at V and 7 bases at J, with 14 bases in the middle. Per germline, CDR1 WSHSY and CDR2 SAAADI. The DNA of the CDR3 is TGCGCCAGCAGACAGGACCTCTTTAATACGCAGTATTTT. This translates into CASRQDLFNTQYF.

This clonotype was seen ten or more times. This chain uses TRBV19 with TRBJ2-6; D ambiguous. Between the trimmed V and J ends, which lost 3 bases and 0 bases, there was a span of 9 bases. The CDR3 covers 16 residues. CDR1 and CDR2 (germline): LNHDA, SQIVND (reference sequence). CDR3 DNA: TGTGCCAGTAGTATGCCGGTGGGCTCTGGGGCCAACGTCCTGACTTTC. As protein: CASSMPVGSGANVLTF. The variable domain in full, completed from reference TRBV19 and TRBJ2-6, reads DGGITQSPKYLFRKEGQNVTLSCEQNLNHDAMYWYRQDPGQGLRLIYYSQIVNDFQKGDIAEGYSVSREKKESFPLTVTSAQKNPTAFYLCASSMPVGSGANVLTFGAGSRLTVL.

In its sample, this clonotype was seen many times. The CDR3 DNA sequence: TGCGCCAGCAGCCCCTCGGATGCCCCGCGGACAGATACGCAGTATTTT. Translating it yields CASSPSDAPRTDTQYF. The chain uses TRBV4-1 and TRBJ2-3; D not resolved. The CDR3 is made up of 16 amino acids. V shed 4 bases and J shed 3 bases, with 17 bases lying between them. Germline V gene lookup returns CDR1 MGHRA and CDR2 YSYEKL.

This clonotype was counted ten times or more. The chain joins TRBV7-9 to TRBJ1-5; D may be TRBD1 (5 bases). V lost 5 bases, J lost 1 base, and 12 bases lay in between. The CDR3 contains 15 residues. Germline V gene sequence: CDR1 SEHNR, CDR2 FQNEAQ (reference sequence). CDR3 in amino acids: CASSPPGPSNQPQHF. DNA for the CDR3: TGTGCCAGCAGCCCACCAGGGCCCAGCAATCAGCCCCAGCATTTT.

The chain uses TRBV19 and TRBJ2-1; 8 nucleotides align to TRBD2. This CDR3 is 16 amino acids long. J was trimmed by 10 bases and V by 3 bases; bases with no gene match: 14. Germline CDR1 reads LNHDA; CDR2 reads SQIVND (reference sequence). CDR3 sequence: CASSMGTRAGSIEQFF. The CDR3 bases are TGTGCCAGTAGTATGGGGACTAGAGCTGGCTCCATCGAGCAGTTCTTC.

The genes are TRBV27 and TRBJ2-1; D is tentatively TRBD1 or TRBD2 (7 bases each). The germline V gene encodes CDR1 MNHEY and CDR2 SMNVEV (reference sequence). Trimming removed 7 bases from V and 2 bases from J, with 18 bases in between. The CDR3 extends over 16 amino acids. CDR3 in amino acids: CASNSQGGGAYNEQFF. CDR3 DNA sequence: TGTGCCAGCAATTCTCAGGGGGGGGGGGCCTACAATGAGCAGTTCTTC.

As for this clonotype: A single base separates this from a much larger clone, so it may be a read error. In nucleotides, the CDR3 is TGCGGTGCTAGAGGTCGGGGAAACTACATCGGGGAGCTGTTTTTT. As protein: CGARGRGNYIGELFF. V usage is TRBV20-1 and J usage is TRBJ2-2, with D maybe TRBD2 (5 bases). There are 15 residues in the CDR3. The germline CDR1 and CDR2 sequences are DFQATT and SNEGSKA (reference sequence).

This clonotype occurred a few times. This chain links TRBV7-9 with TRBJ2-5, with a possible D match to TRBD1 (5 bases). The germline V gene encodes CDR1 SEHNR and CDR2 FQNEAQ (reference sequence). V was clipped by 0 bases and J by 2 bases, with 10 bases between them. The CDR3 loop spans 15 amino acids. CDR3 nucleotide sequence: TGTGCCAGCAGCTTAGCGGTCCAGGGACAAGAGACCCAGTACTTC. This codes for CASSLAVQGQETQYF.

This clonotype came up a few times. The chain employs TRBV11-1 and TRBJ2-7; no definite D call. The CDR3 runs 12 residues. V lost 5 bases, J lost 3 bases, and 8 bases lay in between. Germline CDR1 SGHAT, CDR2 FQDESV (reference sequence). The chain's CDR3 is CASSPSHYEQYF. The CDR3 DNA reads TGTGCCAGCAGCCCATCCCACTACGAGCAGTACTTC.

In its sample, this clonotype was seen many times. This chain connects TRBV29-1 to TRBJ2-2; no clear D. This CDR3 is built from 15 residues. V was clipped by 6 bases and J by 6 bases, with 20 bases between them. Germline V gene sequence: CDR1 SQVTM, CDR2 ANQGSEA. CDR3 sequence (DNA): TGCAGCGTACAAGCACGTTTTGGTCAGTCCGGGGAGCTGTTTTTT. Translation gives CSVQARFGQSGELFF.

There are many counts of this clonotype. The gene calls are TRBV4-3 and TRBJ2-3; TRBD2 might be the D (6 bases). Germline V gene lookup returns CDR1 LGHNA and CDR2 YSLEER. The CDR3 sequence is 17 residues long. Trimming left V 0 bases short and J 4 bases short, with 17 bases between. The chain's CDR3 is CASSQDSEAGFADTQYF. CDR3 nucleotides: TGCGCCAGCAGCCAAGATTCGGAGGCGGGATTCGCAGATACGCAGTATTTT.

The table lists this clonotype with many counts. The rearrangement links TRBV30 to TRBJ2-7; perhaps TRBD2 as D (7 bases). CDR3 length equals 13 residues. V shed 2 bases and J shed 7 bases, with 15 bases lying between them. The germline V gene encodes CDR1 GTSNPN and CDR2 SVGIG (reference sequence). The CDR3 reads CAWSWAGAQEQYF. The CDR3 bases are TGTGCCTGGAGTTGGGCGGGGGCGCAAGAGCAGTACTTC. Full variable domain (missing parts from reference TRBV30 and TRBJ2-7): SQTIHQWPATLVQPVGSPLSLECTVEGTSNPNLYWYRQAAGRGLQLLFYSVGIGQISSEVPQNLSASRPQDRQFILSSKKLLLSDSGFYLCAWSWAGAQEQYFGPGTRLTVT.

In its sample, this clonotype was seen many times. The J gene is TRBJ1-4, the V gene TRBV30, with a weak D call TRBD1 (6 bases). CDR1 GTSNPN and CDR2 SVGIG come from the germline V gene (reference sequence). This CDR3 spans 14 amino acids. V lost 1 base and J 8 bases, leaving 14 bases between the germline ends. DNA for the CDR3: TGTGCCTGGAGTGATGGGACACGAGAAGAAAAACTGTTTTTT. It is translated as CAWSDGTREEKLFF.

This clonotype was observed a handful of times. The chain is built from TRBV7-9 and TRBJ1-2; 7 bases fit TRBD1. Trimming removed 5 bases from V and 3 bases from J; junction bases left unmatched: 9. The CDR3 extends over 15 amino acids. From germline, CDR1 is SEHNR and CDR2 FQNEAQ (reference sequence). DNA of the CDR3: TGTGCCAGCAGCCCAGAACAGGGGTTGTACTATGGCTACACCTTC. It is translated as CASSPEQGLYYGYTF.